These T cell receptor beta chains were read from a single sample in a study of tumor-infiltrating lymphocytes in primary liver carcinoma. TCRdb used MiXCR to reprocess the multiplex PCR reads, holding one entry per CDR3 protein. The table lists hundreds of thousands of distinct CDR3 sequences, approximately 58% of them singletons. The sample consisted of peripheral blood. These receptors originate from a woman in her thirties with primary liver carcinoma and hepatitis B virus infection. Each CDR3 is given without its conserved first and last residue. Fields, in order: J gene, clone size, V gene, D gene, CDR3 protein. D genes are given only for firm matches. Some rows have no size entry. The others give once, few or many, or a class for an expanded clone.

>TRBJ1-6|.|TRBV5-1|TRBD1
ASSLPGGNSPLH
>TRBJ2-3|.|TRBV5-1|TRBD1
ASTGTGNPDTQY
>TRBJ2-7|few|TRBV28|TRBD2
ASSLSASGSYEQY
>TRBJ2-2|few|TRBV6-6|.
ASSTGGNTGELF
>TRBJ2-2|.|TRBV4-1|.
ASNKGGGTLLAGELF
>TRBJ2-1|once|TRBV12-3/TRBV12-4|.
ASSLVGVGQGSYNERF
>TRBJ2-1|.|TRBV6-2/TRBV6-3|TRBD2
ASSYLRLAGPATYNEQF
>TRBJ2-1|many|TRBV11-2|TRBD2
ASSSQLADEQF
>TRBJ2-1|.|TRBV11-1|.
ASITRDLSERF
>TRBJ1-5|.|TRBV13|TRBD1
ASSRQGKGQPQH
>TRBJ1-1|.|TRBV4-1|.
ASSLYFQAIPEAF
>TRBJ1-6|.|TRBV6-2/TRBV6-3|.
ASSRYQGKANSPLH
>TRBJ1-1|.|TRBV14|.
ASSQNWSAEAF
>TRBJ1-3|few|TRBV28|.
ASRGFSGNTIY
>TRBJ2-7|.|TRBV11-2|TRBD2
ASSWGGDYEQY